The 10 T cell receptor beta chains in this list originate from one sample, sequenced in a study of control samples from healthy donors and cancer patients. Data came from immunoSEQ multiplex PCR; TCRdb stores just in-frame clones and leaves some out. Among 93,000 or so clones listed, around 88% were seen once. Material for sequencing was PBMCs. The receptors stem from a man between 60 and 75 years old with lung cancer.

V gene TRBV6-5 combines with J gene TRBJ2-7; the match to TRBD2 covers 7 bases. V trimming: 4 bases; J trimming: 3 bases; junction bases outside the gene matches: 6. This CDR3 is 14 amino acids long. Germline CDR1 reads MNHEY; CDR2 reads SVGAGI. CDR3 protein: CASSSSGANYEQYF. The DNA for the CDR3 is TGTGCCAGCAGTTCCAGCGGGGCCAACTACGAGCAGTACTTC.

The chain uses TRBV6-6 and TRBJ2-7; D is possibly TRBD1 (5 bases). The germline V gene encodes CDR1 MNHNY and CDR2 SVGAGI (reference sequence). V lost 4 bases and J lost 4, with 8 bases in between. This CDR3 has 12 residues. CDR3 residues: CASSSQGYEQYV. The DNA of the CDR3 is TGTGCCAGCAGTTCCCAGGGATACGAGCAGTACGTC.

This chain uses TRBV18 with TRBJ2-3, with D perhaps TRBD1 or TRBD2 (5 bases each). The CDR3 is 13 residues long. Germline V CDR1 and CDR2: KGHSH, LQKENI. Trimming removed 2 bases from V and 4 bases from J, with 7 bases in between. The CDR3 sequence: CASSPMGADTQYF. DNA for the CDR3: TGTGCCAGCTCACCAATGGGGGCAGATACGCAGTATTTT.

This rearrangement joins TRBV11-3 to TRBJ1-2, with D hard to call. Germline CDR1 and CDR2: SGHNT and YENEEA. Trimming left V 4 bases short and J 6 bases short, with 18 bases between. CDR3 length: 15 residues. The CDR3, as DNA: TGTGCCAGCAGCTATCCTGGTACAGCAGCCGATGGCTACACCTTC. Translating gives CASSYPGTAADGYTF.

This chain connects TRBV5-1 to TRBJ2-7; maybe TRBD1 (6 bases). The germline V gene encodes CDR1 SGHRS and CDR2 YFSETQ. V was cut by 5 bases and J by 4 bases, with 13 bases left in between. The CDR3 contains 13 residues. The CDR3 loop reads CASSRQEAYEQYF. The DNA of the CDR3 is TGCGCCAGCAGTCGACAGGAAGCGTACGAGCAGTACTTC.

This clone was observed a single time. The chain couples TRBV6-1 to TRBJ1-1; D is ambiguous. This CDR3 spans 14 amino acids. The germline V gene encodes CDR1 MNHNS and CDR2 SASEGT. Trimming took off 2 bases at V and 4 bases at J, with 11 bases between the two ends. The CDR3 protein is CASSEWVVGTEAFF. CDR3 DNA sequence: TGTGCCAGCAGTGAATGGGTGGTTGGCACTGAAGCTTTCTTT.

The chain couples TRBV30 to TRBJ1-2, with D uncertain. Trimming took 0 bases from V and 8 from J, leaving 19 bases between them. CDR3 length: 15 residues. CDR1 and CDR2 from the germline V gene are GTSNPN and SVGIG (reference sequence). CDR3 residues: CAWSVTAPAPGGYTF. In nucleotides, the CDR3 is TGTGCCTGGAGTGTGACCGCACCGGCCCCGGGGGGCTACACCTTC. Based on the CDR3 plus reference TRBV30 and TRBJ1-2, the full variable domain is SQTIHQWPATLVQPVGSPLSLECTVEGTSNPNLYWYRQAAGRGLQLLFYSVGIGQISSEVPQNLSASRPQDRQFILSSKKLLLSDSGFYLCAWSVTAPAPGGYTFGSGTRLTVV.

CDR3 residues: CATSREGGAEAFF. The CDR3 nucleotides read TGTGCCACCAGCAGAGAGGGTGGAGCTGAAGCTTTCTTT. V gene TRBV15 combines with J gene TRBJ1-1; D ambiguous. The CDR3 extends over 13 amino acids. The V and J ends lost 0 bases and 6 bases respectively, with 8 bases between them. Looked up from germline, CDR1 is LNHNV and CDR2 is YYDKDF (reference sequence).

The gene calls are TRBV29-1 and TRBJ1-1; no clear D gene. The CDR3 extends over 12 amino acids. The V end was cut by 6 bases, the J end by 8 bases, with 16 bases between. Germline V lookup: CDR1 SQVTM, CDR2 ANQGSEA. In DNA, the CDR3 is TGCAGCGTCCGGGCACCCTCCACGGAAGCTTTCTTT. Its translation: CSVRAPSTEAFF.

This clone was counted once. V and J are TRBV6-5 and TRBJ1-2; D is unresolved. V dropped 7 bases and J dropped 1 base, with 13 bases sitting between them. CDR1 is MNHEY, CDR2 SVGAGI, per germline. This CDR3 region has 14 residues. The CDR3 loop is CASTIDRVNYGYTF. The CDR3 nucleotides read TGTGCCAGCACTATTGACCGAGTTAACTATGGCTACACCTTC.